Below, one T cell receptor beta chain is given with its context. Its antigen is not known. 13 Jbeta primers and 60 Vbeta primers were used for the PCR. The repertoire was sequenced with immunoSEQ multiplex PCR; TCRdb's copy has only in-frame clones and lacks some. The sample has about 170,000 clones, approximately 78% seen once. The data were taken from a study of cytomegalovirus exposure and HLA in healthy donors. About the study: Around 78 million unique TCR sequences came from HLA-typed donors in an early release. Points from the study as a whole: In vitro assays verified that three CMV-associated chains recognized CMV antigens specifically. The analysis excluded some indistinguishable V segments, including TRBV6-2 and TRBV6-3.

Germline V CDR1 and CDR2: SGHTA, FQGNSA. The CDR3 length is 13 residues. Losses at the gene ends were 6 bases for V and 2 bases for J; bases not matched to a gene: 2. The TCR comes from a woman younger than 35 in good health and CMV-seronegative. Sequenced sample: PBMCs. The chain recombines TRBV7-2 with TRBJ2-5; TRBD2 matches 8 bases. CDR3 in amino acids: CASSTSGQETQYF. As DNA, the CDR3 is TGTGCCAGCAGTACTAGCGGACAAGAGACCCAGTACTTC.